A few counts support the clone carrying this TCR beta chain. Antigen specificity is unknown. The data derive from a study of regulatory T cells in long-lasting Graves disease. Regarding the study as a whole: Sample size was small, which may have lowered accuracy. It was in persistent disease that TRBV28, TRBJ1-2 and TRBJ2-5 were favored.

As for time point: persistent/refractory GD, antithyroid drugs over 5 years with positive TRAb. Isolated PBMC RNA provided the starting material for the TCR library. Library construction for TCR beta used iRepertoire HTBI primers and Arm-PCR of CDR3 regions. TCRdb fed the multiplex PCR reads into MiXCR, producing one record per CDR3 protein. The sample lists under 500,000 distinct CDR3 sequences; around 20% were seen once. This CDR3 is built from 13 residues. Germline V gives CDR1 MNHEY, CDR2 SMNVEV (reference sequence). Trimming took off 6 bases at V and 7 bases at J, with 10 bases between the two ends.

The chain combines TRBV27 with TRBJ1-6, with D perhaps TRBD1 (5 bases). This receptor was obtained from a female donor with Graves disease. The sample in question was peripheral blood mononuclear cells (PBMCs), obtained when the disease was refractory, from a patient treated with antithyroid drugs. CDR3 DNA: TGTGCCAGCAGCGTGGCAGGGAATTCACCCCTCCACTTT. This encodes CASSVAGNSPLHF.